This T cell receptor beta chain originates from a study of blood T cell repertoires in COVID-19. This CDR3 contains 16 residues. V shed 5 bases, J shed 4 bases, and the junction held 12 bases outside the gene matches. Germline CDR1 is SGHTA and CDR2 is FQGNSA. Data came from immunoSEQ multiplex PCR; TCRdb stores just in-frame clones and leaves some out. This sample has about 180,000 clones; over 60% occur once, and the top ten carry roughly 28%. This chain connects TRBV7-2 to TRBJ1-1; TRBD1 matches at 8 bases. This sequence originates from a woman between 65 and 79 years old with acute or convalescent COVID-19. Material for sequencing was peripheral blood. CDR3 region: CASSPNGGQGTTEAFF. The CDR3 coding sequence is TGTGCCAGCAGCCCAAACGGCGGACAGGGAACCACTGAAGCTTTCTTT.